The 27 T cell receptor beta chains in this list originate from one sample, sequenced in a study of T cell responses to AZD1222 COVID-19 vaccine. Produced via immunoSEQ multiplex PCR; TCRdb's table is partial and in-frame only. The table shows about 120,000 clones, with just under 95% occurring only once. The sample consisted of peripheral blood, taken on day 0 of AZD1222 vaccination. These receptors were taken from an adult in good health.

The chain combines TRBV14 with TRBJ1-4; D is uncertain. The CDR3 consists of 13 residues. Germline CDR1 and CDR2: SGHDN and FVKESK. Trimming left V 3 bases short and J 11 bases short, with 13 bases between. The CDR3 spells CASSHGTGGKLFF. The CDR3 nucleotides are TGTGCCAGCAGCCACGGCACCGGAGGGAAACTGTTTTTT.

This chain joins TRBV19 and TRBJ1-1; D not certain. With 1 base removed from V and 1 base from J, the gap between germline ends came to 13 bases. The CDR3 is 16 amino acids. From germline, CDR1 is LNHDA and CDR2 SQIVND (reference sequence). The CDR3 nucleotides read TGTGCCAGTAGTATAGGCGCCGCAGCTTGGAACACTGAAGCTTTCTTT. It translates to CASSIGAAAWNTEAFF.

DNA of the CDR3: TGTGCCAGCAGCTTAGGCGGCCGAAACACAGATACGCAGTATTTT. Translation gives CASSLGGRNTDTQYF. The chain has TRBV11-2 and TRBJ2-3; D unresolved. Germline assignment: CDR1 SGHAT and CDR2 FQNNGV. This CDR3 region has 15 residues. The V end was cut by 1 base, the J end by 2 bases, with 10 bases between.

The table lists this clone with a few counts. This chain connects TRBV9 to TRBJ1-1; D uncertain. Germline V gene sequence: CDR1 SGDLS, CDR2 YYNGEE. CDR3 length: 13 amino acids. V lost 4 bases and J lost 5, with 12 bases in between. CDR3 DNA: TGTGCCAGCAGCACCACTCACGTAACTGAAGCTTTCTTT. Amino acid sequence: CASSTTHVTEAFF.

The chain employs TRBV5-1 and TRBJ1-6; D remains unclear. The CDR3 totals 15 residues. Germline V gene sequence: CDR1 SGHRS, CDR2 YFSETQ. Between the trimmed V and J ends, which lost 0 bases and 5 bases, there was a span of 9 bases. The CDR3: CASSLVGGNNSPLHF. CDR3 DNA sequence: TGCGCCAGCAGCTTGGTCGGAGGTAATAATTCACCCCTCCACTTT.

Only a few counts were recorded for this clone. This chain uses TRBV5-1 with TRBJ2-1, with TRBD2 identical over 8 bases. Per germline, CDR1 SGHRS and CDR2 YFSETQ. V shed 3 bases and J 8 bases; nucleotides not matched to a gene: 16. This CDR3 has 17 residues. CDR3 region: CASSSRRGAGGSYEQFF. The CDR3 nucleotides read TGCGCCAGCAGCTCCCGACGGGGGGCGGGAGGTTCCTATGAGCAGTTCTTC.

A note on this clone: Other DNA sequences from this sample encode an identical CDR3 as well. The chain couples TRBV29-1 to TRBJ2-7; no clear D. Per the germline V gene, CDR1 is SQVTM and CDR2 is ANQGSEA. V was shortened by 1 base and J by 2 bases, with 6 bases between the two germline ends. The CDR3 has 12 residues. CDR3 nucleotide sequence: TGCAGCGTTGAAGGGGGTACCTACGAGCAGTACTTC. This encodes CSVEGGTYEQYF.

The V and J genes are TRBV19 and TRBJ1-3; a weak D match, TRBD1 (6 bases). Germline lookup yields CDR1 LNHDA and CDR2 SQIVND (reference sequence). CDR3 size: 13 residues. V was pared by 6 bases and J by 5 bases, with 11 bases between. CDR3 residues: CASRTGKRNTIYF. The CDR3 bases are TGTGCCAGTAGAACAGGGAAGCGAAACACCATATATTTT.

This chain links TRBV11-2 with TRBJ1-1; possibly TRBD1 for D (5 bases). From germline, CDR1 is SGHAT and CDR2 FQNNGV. The CDR3 runs 14 residues. Trimming shortened V by 5 bases and J by 1 base, and 11 bases separated the two germline ends. The CDR3 DNA follows: TGTGCCAGCAGCCTTAGTCAGGGGAACACTGAAGCTTTCTTT. Its translation is CASSLSQGNTEAFF. Variable domain in full (rest from reference TRBV11-2 and TRBJ1-1): EAGVAQSPRYKIIEKRQSVAFWCNPISGHATLYWYQQILGQGPKLLIQFQNNGVVDDSQLPKDRFSAERLKGVDSTLKIQPAKLEDSAVYLCASSLSQGNTEAFFGQGTRLTVV.

The genes are TRBV12-3 or TRBV12-4 and TRBJ2-1, with 7 bases aligning to TRBD1. V lost 5 bases, J lost 13 bases, and 11 bases stayed unmatched. The CDR3 length is 13 residues. The CDR3 nucleotides read TGTGCCAGCAGTGCAGTAGGGGGCTTCGTCCAGTTCTTC. Translation: CASSAVGGFVQFF.

The CDR3 here is CASTLGGYEQYF. The CDR3 DNA sequence: TGTGCCAGCACCTTGGGTGGCTACGAGCAGTACTTC. The genes are TRBV12-3 or TRBV12-4 and TRBJ2-7; D unresolved. V was pared by 7 bases and J by 3 bases, with 10 bases between. The CDR3 extends over 12 amino acids.

This rearrangement joins TRBV10-1 to TRBJ1-1; D unresolved. V gave up 2 bases and J gave up 11 bases, with 18 bases separating them. Germline V gene lookup returns CDR1 WNHNN and CDR2 SYGVQD (reference sequence). The CDR3 spans 14 residues. Here the CDR3 reads CASSEGTAQKKAFF. CDR3 nucleotide sequence: TGCGCCAGCAGTGAGGGAACAGCACAAAAGAAGGCTTTCTTT.

The chain employs TRBV19 and TRBJ1-3; 11 bases fit TRBD1. CDR3 length equals 16 residues. V lost 5 bases, J lost 2 bases, and 5 bases stayed unmatched. CDR1 and CDR2 (germline): LNHDA, SQIVND (reference sequence). The CDR3 DNA sequence: TGTGCCAGTAGTCTCCGGGGACAGGGGGCTGGAAACACCATATATTTT. This sequence encodes CASSLRGQGAGNTIYF.

V and J are TRBV27 and TRBJ2-7, with TRBD2 matching over 8 bases. Germline V gene data show CDR1 as MNHEY and CDR2 as SMNVEV (reference sequence). Losses at the gene ends were 3 bases for V and 3 bases for J; bases not matched to a gene: 7. This CDR3 has 15 amino acids. CDR3 bases: TGTGCCAGCAGTTTCTCCGGGGGGGCGATCTACGAGCAGTACTTC. Protein sequence: CASSFSGGAIYEQYF.

V is TRBV5-1 and J is TRBJ2-1; 7 bases are shared with TRBD1. This CDR3 contains 17 residues. The germline V gene encodes CDR1 SGHRS and CDR2 YFSETQ. Trimming at V came to 5 bases and at J to 3 bases, leaving 14 bases not matched to a gene. The CDR3 DNA follows: TGCGCCAGCAGTTTTGCGACAGGGTCCCCCAACTACAATGAGCAGTTCTTC. Translated: CASSFATGSPNYNEQFF.

This chain links TRBV6-5 with TRBJ1-1, with 7 bases matching TRBD1. The CDR3 contains 14 residues. Germline V gene data show CDR1 as MNHEY and CDR2 as SVGAGI. Trimming took 7 bases from V and 1 from J; bases not matched to a gene: 6. The CDR3 loop reads CASTYRGQNTEAFF. CDR3 sequence (DNA): TGTGCCAGCACCTACAGGGGACAGAACACTGAAGCTTTCTTT.

V usage is TRBV21-1 and J usage is TRBJ2-5; TRBD1 is the table's D call, not checked against the DNA. TRBV21-1 is described as a pseudogene. The CDR3 extends over 15 amino acids. The DNA of the CDR3 is TGTGCCAGCAGCAGGGTAATGACAGGGGGGGAGACCCAGTACTTC. Protein: CASSRVMTGGETQYF.

The chain has TRBV12-3 or TRBV12-4 and TRBJ2-3; D is uncertain. The CDR3 is 13 residues long. V was pared by 3 bases and J by 2 bases, with 6 bases between. The CDR3 sequence: CASSLLLTDTQYF. The CDR3 coding sequence is TGTGCCAGCAGTTTGTTACTCACAGATACGCAGTATTTT.

The rearrangement joins TRBV10-3 to TRBJ2-7, with 10 bases that match TRBD1. With 3 bases clipped from V and 0 bases from J, the junction kept 5 bases outside the gene matches. The CDR3 covers 16 residues. Germline V gene sequence: CDR1 ENHRY, CDR2 SYGVKD. CDR3 coding DNA: TGTGCCATCAGTGACCCGGGACAGGGGTCCTCCTACGAGCAGTACTTC. This codes for CAISDPGQGSSYEQYF.

The rearrangement uses TRBV5-4 and TRBJ2-4; a weak D match, TRBD2 (6 bases). The V and J ends lost 0 bases and 3 bases respectively, with 10 bases between them. The CDR3 sequence is 15 residues long. Germline V gene lookup returns CDR1 SGHNT and CDR2 YYREEE (reference sequence). The DNA of the CDR3 is TGTGCCAGCAGCTTGGACTGGGGAGGCAAAAACATTCAGTACTTC. Protein sequence: CASSLDWGGKNIQYF.

The genes are TRBV15 and TRBJ1-1, with 7 bases fitting TRBD1. The CDR3 consists of 14 residues. Germline loops: CDR1 LNHNV, CDR2 YYDKDF (reference sequence). V trimming: 4 bases; J trimming: 10 bases; junction bases outside the gene matches: 12. This chain's CDR3 is CATSKSRDRPVAFF. CDR3 nucleotides: TGTGCCACCAGCAAAAGCCGGGACAGACCTGTAGCTTTCTTT.

This clone was seen only once. This sequence joins TRBV6-6 and TRBJ1-1, with D hard to call. The CDR3 covers 13 residues. Germline loops: CDR1 MNHNY, CDR2 SVGAGI (reference sequence). V was cut by 6 bases and J by 11 bases, with 19 bases left in between. The CDR3: CASRPVAGARAFF. The DNA for the CDR3 is TGTGCCAGCAGACCGGTGGCAGGAGCTAGGGCTTTCTTT.

The rearrangement uses TRBV3-1 (or the pseudogene TRBV3-2) and TRBJ1-3; 8 nucleotides match TRBD1. This CDR3 region has 15 residues. V lost 5 bases to trimming and J lost 2 bases; unmatched junction nucleotides: 5. Germline V gives CDR1 LGHDT, CDR2 YNNKEL (reference sequence). CDR3 nucleotide sequence: TGTGCCAGCAGCTTCGGACAGGGCACTGGAAACACCATATATTTT. It is translated as CASSFGQGTGNTIYF.

This sequence joins TRBV24-1 and TRBJ1-1; 8 bases agree with TRBD1. J gave up 2 bases and V 5 bases, and 6 bases lay outside the gene matches. Germline CDR1 and CDR2: KGHDR and SFDVKD. The CDR3 is 15 amino acids. CDR3 sequence reads: CATSAQGAPNTEAFF. DNA for the CDR3: TGTGCCACCAGTGCCCAGGGGGCACCCAACACTGAAGCTTTCTTT.

The CDR3 region is CASSLDYNSPLHF. The CDR3 DNA reads TGTGCCAGTAGTCTTGACTATAATTCACCCCTCCACTTT. The V gene is TRBV19, the J gene TRBJ1-6; D remains unclear. The V gene's germline CDR1 is LNHDA and CDR2 SQIVND (reference sequence). The CDR3 runs 13 residues. V was clipped by 5 bases and J by 3 bases, with 5 bases between them.

The chain combines TRBV2 with TRBJ2-7; D is perhaps TRBD1 or TRBD2 (5 bases each). With 4 bases removed from V and 5 bases from J, the gap between germline ends came to 15 bases. Germline V gene lookup returns CDR1 SNHLY and CDR2 FYNNEI. The CDR3 is 14 residues long. DNA of the CDR3: TGTGCCAGCAGTGGGGGGAAGAAGGTAAACGAGCAGTACTTC. Encoded protein: CASSGGKKVNEQYF.

This clone was counted only a few times. The chain links TRBV30 to TRBJ1-5, with D maybe TRBD1 (6 bases). Germline V gives CDR1 GTSNPN, CDR2 SVGIG (reference sequence). The ends were cut back, 0 bases at V and 3 bases at J, with 12 bases in the middle. This CDR3 is 15 amino acids long. Written as DNA, the CDR3 is TGTGCCTGGAGTGTAGATGGGGGCCACAATCAGCCCCAGCATTTT. Translation gives CAWSVDGGHNQPQHF.